This T cell receptor (beta chain) was profiled in a study of vaccination effects on CD4 cells after COVID-19. Study overall: Convalescent patient samples, from a couple of individuals, date to 16 days and one week before vaccination. Study-wide points: Marked contraction was observed in infection-induced and vaccine-induced clones late after vaccination.

Under the ViraFEST assay, PBMC were stimulated with viral peptide pools so that antigen-specific CD4+ T cells expanded. Sequencing was performed afterwards. After around nine days in culture, the CD4+ T cells were isolated. According to PCR results, the person was infected with SARS-CoV-2 between March and December 2020. Half-medium replacement with IL-2 medium occurred on days 3 and 7. With regard to this clone: Its target is not known.

Clones were read by immunoSEQ multiplex PCR, and TCRdb kept only the in-frame ones, dropping some. The sample lists around 40,000 clones; roughly four fifths were seen once. Germline V gene lookup returns CDR1 SGHKS and CDR2 YYEKEE (reference sequence). This CDR3 region has 14 residues. The germline V and J ends were trimmed by 2 bases and 5 bases, with 13 bases remaining between them. This sequence was found in a human donor who had a prior SARS-CoV-2 infection. Sequenced here: CD4+ T cells from PBMCs cultured with a peptide pool, sampled before COVID-19 vaccination. The chain employs TRBV5-5 and TRBJ1-1; tentatively, D is TRBD1 (5 bases). The CDR3 region is CASSLGFGGTEAFF. The CDR3 region has the DNA TGTGCCAGCAGCTTAGGTTTCGGGGGGACTGAAGCTTTCTTT.